This is a list of T cell receptor beta chains from one sample in a study of blood T cell repertoires in COVID-19. Some clones are missing from TCRdb's copy, which holds only in-frame ones; the method was immunoSEQ multiplex PCR. The top ten hold over 0.2% of the sample, which has over 600,000 clones, about 90% seen once. The sample comprised peripheral blood. The receptor source for this set is a young woman with acute or convalescent COVID-19. Both conserved end residues are part of each CDR3. The D gene is left open where the match is weak. Expanded clones are given a class, and other clones once, few, many or no size at all.

d_gene,j_gene,abundance,v_gene,CDR3nt,CDR3aa
-,TRBJ2-2,-,TRBV6-5,TGTGCCAGCGCCAGGAGGGGAGGAGGGGAGCTGTTTTTT,CASARRGGGELFF
-,TRBJ1-2,once,TRBV5-1,TGCGCCAGCAGCGAACAAGGAGGGATCTATGGCTACACCTTC,CASSEQGGIYGYTF
-,TRBJ1-2,few,TRBV3-1/TRBV3-2,TGTGCCAGCAGCCTTATCCCTCCGGGGAGAGATGGCTACACCTTC,CASSLIPPGRDGYTF
TRBD1,TRBJ2-7,-,TRBV6-5,TGTGCCAGCAGTTACTACAGGGGTAACGAGCAGTACTTC,CASSYYRGNEQYF
-,TRBJ1-2,-,TRBV5-1,TGCGCCAGCAGCTTGGCCGGTCACACCGTCCCGGATTCTAAGACAGATTCATATGGCTACACCTTC,CASSLAGHTVPDSKTDSYGYTF
TRBD1,TRBJ2-7,-,TRBV19,TGTGCCAGTAGTATCGGGACAGGGTTCTACGAGCAGTACTTC,CASSIGTGFYEQYF
TRBD1,TRBJ1-5,-,TRBV7-2,TGTGCCAGCAGCCCTCCGGGACAGGGGGCTGGCAATCAGCCCCAGCATTTT,CASSPPGQGAGNQPQHF
TRBD1,TRBJ2-2,-,TRBV2,TGTGCCACCAGACAGGGGGCGCGCACCGGGGAGCTGTTTTTT,CATRQGARTGELFF
TRBD2,TRBJ2-5,-,TRBV30,TGTGCCTGGAGTCTGCGGCGGGGGGCACGGGGAGAGACCCAGTACTTC,CAWSLRRGARGETQYF
-,TRBJ2-3,-,TRBV27,TGTGCCAGCAGTTTAATCCTCCTTGATACGCAGTATTTT,CASSLILLDTQYF
TRBD2,TRBJ2-5,-,TRBV4-1,TGCGCCAGCAGCCAGGGACTAGCGGGGGGGTACCAAGAGACCCAGTACTTC,CASSQGLAGGYQETQYF
TRBD1,TRBJ1-2,-,TRBV30,TGTGCCTGGGGGGGGCCCGGGGACAGGAATGGCTACACCTTC,CAWGGPGDRNGYTF
-,TRBJ1-4,-,TRBV24-1,TGTGCCACCAGTGCCGGGACAAATGAAAAACTGTTTTTT,CATSAGTNEKLFF
-,TRBJ1-1,-,TRBV6-6,TGTGCCAGCAGTCTACAGGGGAACACTGAAGCTTTCTTT,CASSLQGNTEAFF
-,TRBJ2-1,-,TRBV5-4,TGTGCCAGCAGCTTGGAGGGGAATGAGCAGTTCTTC,CASSLEGNEQFF